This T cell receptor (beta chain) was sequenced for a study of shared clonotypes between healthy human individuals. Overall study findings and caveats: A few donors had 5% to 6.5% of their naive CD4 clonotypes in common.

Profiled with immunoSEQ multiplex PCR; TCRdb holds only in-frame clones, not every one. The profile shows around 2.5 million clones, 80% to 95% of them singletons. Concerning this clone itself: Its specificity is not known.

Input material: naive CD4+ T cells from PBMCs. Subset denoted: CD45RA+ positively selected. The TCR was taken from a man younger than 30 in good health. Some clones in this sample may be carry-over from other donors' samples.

CDR3 sequence: CASRVSYTGELFF. In nucleotides, the CDR3 is TGTGCCAGCAGGGTCTCTTACACCGGGGAGCTGTTTTTT. The chain links TRBV6-5 to TRBJ2-2; no definite D call. Deletions cut 6 bases from V and 3 bases from J, with 8 bases between. The CDR3 totals 13 residues. Germline values: CDR1 MNHEY, CDR2 SVGAGI.